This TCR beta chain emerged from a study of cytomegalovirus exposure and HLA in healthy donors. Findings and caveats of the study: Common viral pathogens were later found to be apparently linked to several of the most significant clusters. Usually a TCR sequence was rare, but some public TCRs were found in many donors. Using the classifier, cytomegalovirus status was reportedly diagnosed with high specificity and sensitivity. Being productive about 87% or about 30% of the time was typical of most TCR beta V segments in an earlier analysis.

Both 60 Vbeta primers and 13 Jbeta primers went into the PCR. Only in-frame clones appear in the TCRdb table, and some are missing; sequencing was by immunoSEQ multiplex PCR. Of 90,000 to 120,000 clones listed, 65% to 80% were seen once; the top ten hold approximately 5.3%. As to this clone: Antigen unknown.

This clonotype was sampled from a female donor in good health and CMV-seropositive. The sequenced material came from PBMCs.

The CDR3 region has the DNA TGCGCCAGCAGCCCTCAACAGGGGGTGGGCAATCAGCCCCAGCATTTT. Protein: CASSPQQGVGNQPQHF. This rearrangement joins TRBV4-1 to TRBJ1-5; TRBD1 matches 8 bases. The CDR3 runs 16 residues. V lost 4 bases and J lost 2; bases outside the gene matches: 7. The germline gives CDR1 MGHRA, CDR2 YSYEKL.